This TCR beta chain was observed in a study of shared clonotypes between healthy human individuals. Study-level background: Samples came from a couple of female and three male donors aged 18 to 49. The study's findings and limits: Blood alone was sampled, and tissue repertoires likely differ.

Of note for this clone: Its antigen is not known. This sample includes further DNA sequences coding for the same CDR3.

The run depth of the assay was deep. Each unsorted PBMC replicate got 300 ng genomic DNA, roughly 30,000 genomes. The method was immunoSEQ multiplex PCR; TCRdb's version includes in-frame clones alone and lacks a portion of them. This table holds approximately 480,000 clones, 75% to 80% found once. Trimming left V 1 base short and J 5 bases short, with 11 bases between. The CDR3 runs to 14 residues. The germline V gene has CDR1 SEHNR and CDR2 FQNEAQ (reference sequence). The V and J genes are TRBV7-9 and TRBJ2-5, with D possibly matching TRBD2 (5 bases). The sequenced sample was PBMCs. The sequence came from a middle-aged woman in good health. Some clones in this sample may be carry-over from other donors' samples. CDR3 amino acids: CASSLGAGGETQYF. CDR3 DNA sequence: TGTGCCAGCAGCTTAGGTGCGGGCGGGGAGACCCAGTACTTC.